These 10 T cell receptor beta chains were all obtained from the same sample, sequenced in a study of CD4+ T cells in melanoma. Assay: immunoSEQ multiplex PCR; the TCRdb copy retains only in-frame clones and omits some. The data hold about 120,000 clones, with approximately 92% observed a single time. Sequencing was carried out using peripheral blood. These receptors came from a human donor with melanoma.

The rearrangement links TRBV9 to TRBJ2-1, with 12 bases identical to TRBD2. Germline CDR1 reads SGDLS; CDR2 reads YYNGEE. With V trimmed by 3 bases and J by 7 bases, 5 bases remained unmatched. The CDR3 has 15 amino acids. The DNA of the CDR3 is TGTGCCAGCAGCGATCTCACTAGCGGGGGGAATGAGCAGTTCTTC. This encodes CASSDLTSGGNEQFF.

The rearrangement uses TRBV11-1 and TRBJ2-3; D is unresolved. The CDR3 totals 16 residues. In germline, CDR1 is SGHAT, CDR2 FQDESV (reference sequence). The V end lost 5 bases, the J end lost 0 bases, and 15 bases lay between the germline ends. The CDR3 spells CASSPLLKSSTDTQYF. The CDR3 DNA sequence: TGTGCCAGCAGCCCCCTATTAAAATCTAGCACAGATACGCAGTATTTT.

The chain carries TRBV5-4 and TRBJ2-3; the D gene is possibly TRBD1 (6 bases). This CDR3 spans 15 amino acids. CDR1 and CDR2 from the germline V gene are SGHNT and YYREEE (reference sequence). Between the trimmed V and J ends, which lost 4 bases and 5 bases, there was a span of 17 bases. The CDR3 DNA reads TGTGCCAGCAGCCCACGTAGGGGGAATAGAGATACGCAGTATTTT. Residues: CASSPRRGNRDTQYF.

The chain employs TRBV30 and TRBJ2-7; D is unclear. CDR1 and CDR2 from the germline V gene are GTSNPN and SVGIG (reference sequence). There are 12 residues in the CDR3. The ends were cut back, 2 bases at V and 4 bases at J, with 9 bases in the middle. CDR3 residues: CAWSLSVYEQYF. CDR3 bases: TGTGCCTGGAGTCTGTCGGTATACGAGCAGTACTTC.

The chain couples TRBV28 to TRBJ1-1; D is possibly TRBD1 (5 bases). Germline V gives CDR1 MDHEN, CDR2 SYDVKM. The V gene lost 4 bases and the J gene lost 3 bases, with 9 bases spanning the gap. CDR3 length equals 13 residues. CDR3 residues: CASSWRQYTEAFF. DNA of the CDR3: TGTGCCAGCAGTTGGAGACAGTACACTGAAGCTTTCTTT.

The chain is built from TRBV11-3 and TRBJ2-1, with D maybe TRBD2 (5 bases). CDR1 is SGHNT, CDR2 YENEEA, per germline. The CDR3 loop spans 14 amino acids. V lost 0 bases to trimming and J lost 9 bases, with 12 bases between them. Here the CDR3 DNA reads TGTGCCAGCAGCTTAGATCGGCTAGCAAGTGAGCAGTTCTTC. Translating gives CASSLDRLASEQFF.

The CDR3 sequence is CAWMGGALETQYF. As DNA, the CDR3 is TGTGCCTGGATGGGGGGGGCCTTAGAGACCCAGTACTTC. The chain links TRBV30 to TRBJ2-5; tentative D call: TRBD2 (7 bases). Germline CDR1 GTSNPN, CDR2 SVGIG (reference sequence). Trimming removed 4 bases at V and 4 bases at J, with 13 bases between. The CDR3 extends over 13 amino acids.

The chain is built from TRBV27 and TRBJ1-3; D gene unclear. V was trimmed by 5 bases and J by 0 bases, leaving 14 bases between them. The CDR3 consists of 16 residues. The germline gives CDR1 MNHEY, CDR2 SMNVEV (reference sequence). The DNA of the CDR3 is TGTGCCAGCAGTCCGCTCTCCGGGGTCTCTGGAAACACCATATATTTT. Its protein product is CASSPLSGVSGNTIYF.

This clone was counted once. The chain joins TRBV7-9 to TRBJ2-2; D is perhaps TRBD2 (6 bases). V was shortened by 0 bases and J by 4 bases, with 6 bases between the two germline ends. The CDR3 sequence is 14 residues long. CDR1 is SEHNR and CDR2 is FQNEAQ in the germline V gene (reference sequence). CDR3 coding DNA: TGTGCCAGCAGCTTAGCCGGGGGCACCGGGGAGCTGTTTTTT. It translates to CASSLAGGTGELFF.

The V and J genes are TRBV11-2 and TRBJ2-7, with D perhaps matching TRBD1 (5 bases). V lost 0 bases, J lost 4 bases, and 10 bases lay in between. This CDR3 has 14 amino acids. The germline gives CDR1 SGHAT, CDR2 FQNNGV. CDR3 sequence: CASSLDPQGYEQYF. The DNA of the CDR3 is TGTGCCAGCAGCTTAGATCCTCAGGGTTACGAGCAGTACTTC.